The 5 T cell receptor beta chains below come from one sample, sequenced in a study of T-cell reconstitution after alpha-beta-depleted transplantation in children. Unique molecular identifiers were used to barcode this TCRbeta library. TCRdb re-derived calls from the PCR reads in MiXCR, one entry per CDR3 protein. The data show about 97,000 distinct CDR3 sequences, 6% to 9% seen once. Source: PBMCs, taken before TCRalphabeta/CD19-depleted stem cell transplant. Every receptor here comes from a boy aged 2 to 10 with acute lymphoblastic leukemia, due to receive a stem cell transplant.

In its sample, this clonotype was seen a few times. This sequence joins TRBV20-1 and TRBJ2-3, with unresolved D. Germline CDR1 is DFQATT and CDR2 is SNEGSKA (reference sequence). V lost 6 bases, J lost 7 bases, and 20 bases lay in between. This CDR3 is built from 14 residues. The DNA for the CDR3 is TGCAGTGCCAAAGATGTGGGGAACGTATATACGCAGTATTTT. Amino acid sequence: CSAKDVGNVYTQYF.

This clonotype was detected ten times or more. The gene calls are TRBV12-5 and TRBJ2-5; D gene unclear. Deletions cut 0 bases from V and 6 bases from J, with 8 bases between. Germline V gene sequence: CDR1 LGHNT, CDR2 FRNRAP. The CDR3 contains 13 residues. CDR3 sequence reads: CASGLVGEKTQYF. Here the CDR3 DNA reads TGTGCTAGTGGTTTGGTTGGTGAAAAGACCCAGTACTTC.

The chain joins TRBV6-2 or TRBV6-3 to TRBJ1-5, with D perhaps TRBD1 (5 bases). Trimming removed 2 bases at V and 4 bases at J, with 9 bases between. The CDR3 covers 14 residues. Germline-derived CDR1 and CDR2 are MNHEY and SVGEGT. In DNA, the CDR3 is TGTGCCAGCAGTTACGGGGGGGAGAATCAGCCCCAGCATTTT. This sequence encodes CASSYGGENQPQHF.

In its sample, this clonotype was seen a few times. This chain uses TRBV11-2 with TRBJ1-2, with TRBD1 matching over 7 bases. This CDR3 spans 13 amino acids. The V and J ends lost 1 base and 11 bases, in that order; junction bases with no gene match: 7. The germline V gene has CDR1 SGHAT and CDR2 FQNNGV. The DNA of the CDR3 is TGTGCCAGCAGCTTAGGGGACCAGGGGGTTTACACCTTC. It is translated as CASSLGDQGVYTF.

The chain recombines TRBV25-1 with TRBJ2-3; no reliable D call. The germline gives CDR1 MGHDK, CDR2 SYGVNS. The CDR3 loop spans 12 amino acids. Trimming left V 4 bases short and J 0 bases short, with 2 bases between. CDR3 in amino acids: CASSGSTDTQYF. Written as DNA, the CDR3 is TGTGCCAGCAGTGGGAGCACAGATACGCAGTATTTT.